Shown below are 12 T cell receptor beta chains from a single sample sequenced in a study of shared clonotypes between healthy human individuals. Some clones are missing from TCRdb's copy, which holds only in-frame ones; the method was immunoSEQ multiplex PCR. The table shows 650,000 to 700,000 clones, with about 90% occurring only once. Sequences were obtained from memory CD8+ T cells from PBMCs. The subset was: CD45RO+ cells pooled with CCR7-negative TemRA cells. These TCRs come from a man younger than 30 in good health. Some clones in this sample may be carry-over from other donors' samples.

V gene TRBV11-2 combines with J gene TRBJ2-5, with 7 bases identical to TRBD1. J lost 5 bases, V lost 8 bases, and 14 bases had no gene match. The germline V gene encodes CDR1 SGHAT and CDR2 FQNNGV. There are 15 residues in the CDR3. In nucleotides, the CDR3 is TGTGCCAGCGAGGGGGCGAATAGTGTTGGTGAGACCCAGTACTTC. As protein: CASEGANSVGETQYF.

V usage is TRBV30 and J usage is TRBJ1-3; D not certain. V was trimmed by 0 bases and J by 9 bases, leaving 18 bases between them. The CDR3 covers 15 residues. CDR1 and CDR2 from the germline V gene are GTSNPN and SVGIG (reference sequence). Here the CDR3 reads CAWSVPYTSWSTIYF. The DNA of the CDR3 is TGTGCCTGGAGTGTACCCTACACCTCTTGGAGCACCATATATTTT.

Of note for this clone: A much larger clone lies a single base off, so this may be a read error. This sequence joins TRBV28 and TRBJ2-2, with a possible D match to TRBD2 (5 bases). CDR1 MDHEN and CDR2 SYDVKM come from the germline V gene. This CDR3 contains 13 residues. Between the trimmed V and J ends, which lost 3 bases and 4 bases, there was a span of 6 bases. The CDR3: CASSFRGTGELFF. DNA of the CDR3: TGTGCCAGCAGTTTTCGGGGCACCGGGGAGCTGTTTTTT.

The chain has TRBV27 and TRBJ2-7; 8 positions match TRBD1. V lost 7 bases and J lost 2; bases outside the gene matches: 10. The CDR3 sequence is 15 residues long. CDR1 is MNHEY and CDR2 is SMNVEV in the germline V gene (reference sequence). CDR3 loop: CASTQIGQGTYEQYF. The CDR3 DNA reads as TGTGCCAGCACCCAAATCGGACAGGGAACCTACGAGCAGTACTTC.

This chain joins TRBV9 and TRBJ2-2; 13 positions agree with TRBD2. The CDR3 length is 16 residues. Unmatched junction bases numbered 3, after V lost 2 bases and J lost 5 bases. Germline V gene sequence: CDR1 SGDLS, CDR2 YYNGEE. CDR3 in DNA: TGTGCCAGCAGCGTTACTAGCGGGAGGGCTACCGGGGAGCTGTTTTTT. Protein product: CASSVTSGRATGELFF.

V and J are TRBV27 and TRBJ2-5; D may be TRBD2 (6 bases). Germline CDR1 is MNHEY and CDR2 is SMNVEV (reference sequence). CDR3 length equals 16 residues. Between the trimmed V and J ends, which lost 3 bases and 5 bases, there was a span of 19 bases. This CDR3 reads CASSFAGIVKLETQYF. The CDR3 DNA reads TGTGCCAGCAGTTTTGCGGGAATAGTTAAATTGGAGACCCAGTACTTC.

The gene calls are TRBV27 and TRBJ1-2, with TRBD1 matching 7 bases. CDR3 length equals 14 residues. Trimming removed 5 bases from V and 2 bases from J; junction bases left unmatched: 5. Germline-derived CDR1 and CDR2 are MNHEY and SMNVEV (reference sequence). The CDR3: CASSATGTNYGYTF. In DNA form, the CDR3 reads TGTGCCAGCAGTGCGACAGGGACCAACTATGGCTACACCTTC.

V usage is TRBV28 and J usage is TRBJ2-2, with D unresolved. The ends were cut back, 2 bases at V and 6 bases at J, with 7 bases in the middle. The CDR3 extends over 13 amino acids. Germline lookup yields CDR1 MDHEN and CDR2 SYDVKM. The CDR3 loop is CASSLMAPGELFF. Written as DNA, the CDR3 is TGTGCCAGCAGTTTAATGGCCCCCGGGGAGCTGTTTTTT.

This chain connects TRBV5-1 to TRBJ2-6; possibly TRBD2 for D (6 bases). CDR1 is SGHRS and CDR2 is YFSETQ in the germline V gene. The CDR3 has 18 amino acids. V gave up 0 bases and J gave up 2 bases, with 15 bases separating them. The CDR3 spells CASSLALPGGAGANVLTF. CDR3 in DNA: TGCGCCAGCAGCTTGGCCCTTCCCGGGGGAGCTGGGGCCAACGTCCTGACTTTC.

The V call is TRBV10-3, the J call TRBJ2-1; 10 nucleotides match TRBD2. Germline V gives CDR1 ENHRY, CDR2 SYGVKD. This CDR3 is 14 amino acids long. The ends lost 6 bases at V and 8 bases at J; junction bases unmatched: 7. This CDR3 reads CAIRDLAGVYEQFF. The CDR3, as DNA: TGTGCCATCAGGGATCTAGCGGGAGTTTATGAGCAGTTCTTC.

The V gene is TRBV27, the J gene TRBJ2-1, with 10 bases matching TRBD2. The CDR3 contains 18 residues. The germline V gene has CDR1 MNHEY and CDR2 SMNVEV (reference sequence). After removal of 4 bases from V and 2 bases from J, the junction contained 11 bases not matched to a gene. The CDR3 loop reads CASSSLAGGSPPYNEQFF. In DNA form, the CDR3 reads TGTGCCAGCAGTTCATTAGCGGGAGGTAGTCCCCCCTACAATGAGCAGTTCTTC.

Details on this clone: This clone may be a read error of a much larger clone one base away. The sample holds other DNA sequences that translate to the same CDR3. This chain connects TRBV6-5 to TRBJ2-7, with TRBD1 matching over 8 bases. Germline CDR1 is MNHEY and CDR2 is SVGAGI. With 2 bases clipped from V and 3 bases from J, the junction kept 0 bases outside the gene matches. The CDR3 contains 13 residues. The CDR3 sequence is CASSYGTGYEQYF. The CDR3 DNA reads TGTGCCAGCAGTTACGGGACAGGCTACGAGCAGTACTTC.